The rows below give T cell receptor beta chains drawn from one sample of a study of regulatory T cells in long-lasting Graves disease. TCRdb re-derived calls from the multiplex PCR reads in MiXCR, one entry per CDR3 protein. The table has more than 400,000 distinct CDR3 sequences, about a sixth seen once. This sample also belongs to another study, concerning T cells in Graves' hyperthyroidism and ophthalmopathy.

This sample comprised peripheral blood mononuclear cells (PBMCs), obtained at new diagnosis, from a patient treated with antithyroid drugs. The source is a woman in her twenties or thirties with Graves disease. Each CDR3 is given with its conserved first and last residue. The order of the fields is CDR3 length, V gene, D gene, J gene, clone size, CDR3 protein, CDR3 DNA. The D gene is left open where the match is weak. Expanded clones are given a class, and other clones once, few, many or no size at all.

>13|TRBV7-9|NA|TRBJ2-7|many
CASSGEHSYEQYF
TGTGCCAGCAGCGGTGAACACTCCTACGAGCAGTACTTC
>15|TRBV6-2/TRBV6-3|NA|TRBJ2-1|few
CASSEWRGLYNEQFF
TGTGCCAGCAGTGAGTGGAGGGGGCTCTACAATGAGCAGTTCTTC
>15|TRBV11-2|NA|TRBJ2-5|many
CASSDLRGWGETQYF
TGTGCCAGCAGCGACCTGAGGGGTTGGGGAGAGACCCAGTACTTC
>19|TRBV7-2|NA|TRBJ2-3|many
CASSPAGKYSRAPADTQYF
TGTGCCAGCAGTCCGGCCGGGAAGTACAGTAGGGCGCCGGCAGATACGCAGTATTTT
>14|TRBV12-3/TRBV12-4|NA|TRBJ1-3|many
CASSLMISGNTIYF
TGTGCCAGCAGTTTGATGATCTCTGGAAACACCATATATTTT
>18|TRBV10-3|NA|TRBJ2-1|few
CAISERGVRGSSYNEQFF
TGTGCCATCAGTGAGAGGGGGGTGAGGGGGAGCTCCTACAATGAGCAGTTCTTC
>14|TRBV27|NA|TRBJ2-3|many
CASSTDLSTDTQYF
TGTGCCAGCAGTACGGACTTGTCAACAGATACGCAGTATTTT
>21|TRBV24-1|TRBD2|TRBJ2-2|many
CATSDFAPGLAGPANTGELFF
TGTGCCACCAGTGATTTTGCGCCGGGACTAGCGGGGCCCGCGAACACCGGGGAGCTGTTTTTT
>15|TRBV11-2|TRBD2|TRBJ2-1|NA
CASSSPGTSFWEQFF
TGTGCCAGCAGCTCCCCAGGGACTAGCTTTTGGGAGCAGTTCTTC
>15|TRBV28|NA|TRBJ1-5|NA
CASSPLQASNQPQHF
TGTGCCAGCAGTCCCCTACAGGCGAGCAATCAGCCCCAGCATTTT
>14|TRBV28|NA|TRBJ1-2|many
CASSLGYPNYGYTF
TGTGCCAGCAGTTTAGGTTACCCTAACTATGGCTACACCTTC
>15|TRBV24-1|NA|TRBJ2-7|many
CATSDTQGGTYEQYF
TGTGCCACCAGTGATACACAGGGTGGCACCTACGAGCAGTACTTC
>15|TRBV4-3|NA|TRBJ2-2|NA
CASRTGLTNTGELFF
TGCGCCAGCAGAACGGGCTTAACGAACACCGGGGAGCTGTTTTTT
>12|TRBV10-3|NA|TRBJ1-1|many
CAINSGSTEAFF
TGTGCCATCAATTCGGGGAGCACTGAAGCTTTCTTT
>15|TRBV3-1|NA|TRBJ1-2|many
CASSQGLGTNYGYTF
TGTGCCAGCAGCCAAGGGTTAGGGACTAACTATGGCTACACCTTC
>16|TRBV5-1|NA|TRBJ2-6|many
CASSLSDHSGANVLTF
TGCGCCAGCAGCTTGTCGGACCACTCTGGGGCCAACGTCCTGACTTTC
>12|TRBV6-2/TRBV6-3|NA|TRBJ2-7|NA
CASTGFSYEQYF
TGTGCCAGCACTGGATTCTCCTACGAGCAGTACTTC
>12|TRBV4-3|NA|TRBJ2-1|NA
CASSQRYNEQFF
TGCGCCAGCAGCCAACGCTACAATGAGCAGTTCTTC
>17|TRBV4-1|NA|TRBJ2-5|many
CASSQAPVGSRKETQYF
TGCGCCAGCAGCCAAGCCCCCGTTGGTAGTAGGAAAGAGACCCAGTACTTC
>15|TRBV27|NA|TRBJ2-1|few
CASGGGGGSYNEQFF
TGTGCCAGCGGGGGAGGGGGGGGATCCTACAATGAGCAGTTCTTC
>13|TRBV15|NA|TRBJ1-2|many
CATSRTRFDGYTF
TGTGCCACCAGCCGGACCCGGTTTGATGGCTACACCTTC
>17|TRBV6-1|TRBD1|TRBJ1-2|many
CASTEDREGRFGYGYTF
TGTGCCAGCACCGAGGACAGGGAGGGCCGCTTCGGCTATGGCTACACCTTC
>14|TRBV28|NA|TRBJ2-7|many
CASSGGTLPYEQYF
TGTGCCAGCAGTGGGGGCACCCTCCCCTACGAGCAGTACTTC
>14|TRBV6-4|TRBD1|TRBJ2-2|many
CASKGQPNTGELFF
TGTGCCAGCAAGGGACAGCCAAACACCGGGGAGCTGTTTTTT
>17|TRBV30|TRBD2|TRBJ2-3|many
CAWSVGRVPTSPDTQYF
TGTGCCTGGAGTGTAGGGCGGGTCCCGACTAGCCCAGATACGCAGTATTTT
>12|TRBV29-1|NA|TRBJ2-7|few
CSASTQFYGQYF
TGCAGCGCCTCGACGCAGTTCTACGGGCAGTACTTC
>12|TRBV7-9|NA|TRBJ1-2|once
CASSLLGFGYTF
TGTGCCAGCAGCTTACTGGGGTTTGGCTACACCTTC
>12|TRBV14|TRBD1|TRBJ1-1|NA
CASSVYRGEAFF
TGTGCCAGCAGCGTCTACAGGGGCGAAGCTTTCTTT
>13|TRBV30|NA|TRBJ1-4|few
CAWSTVGNEKLFF
TGTGCCTGGAGTACCGTCGGCAATGAAAAACTGTTTTTT
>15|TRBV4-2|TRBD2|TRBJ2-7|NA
CASSHGTSGSYELYF
TGTGCCAGCAGCCATGGGACTAGCGGGAGTTACGAGCTGTACTTC
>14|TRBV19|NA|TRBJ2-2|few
CASSWDTNTGELFF
TGTGCCAGTAGTTGGGACACAAACACCGGGGAGCTGTTTTTT
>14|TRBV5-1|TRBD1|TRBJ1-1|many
CASSLARGTTEAFF
TGCGCCAGCAGCTTGGCCAGGGGGACCACTGAAGCTTTCTTT
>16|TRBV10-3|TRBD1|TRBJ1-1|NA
CAITGTGAPGDTEAFF
TGTGCCATCACCGGGACAGGGGCGCCCGGTGACACTGAAGCTTTCTTT
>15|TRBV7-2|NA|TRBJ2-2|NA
CASSLGYPRTGELFF
TGTGCCAGCAGCTTAGGTTACCCGCGCACCGGGGAGCTGTTTTTT
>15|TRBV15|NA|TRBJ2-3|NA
CATSRGEGQRDTQYF
TGTGCCACCAGCAGAGGTGAGGGTCAGAGAGATACGCAGTATTTT
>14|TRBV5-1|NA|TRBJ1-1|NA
CASSLSWVWTEGFF
TGCGCCAGCAGCTTGTCATGGGTTTGGACTGAAGGTTTCTTT
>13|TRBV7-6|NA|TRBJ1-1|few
CASSVQRNTEAFF
TGTGCCAGCAGCGTTCAGAGGAACACTGAAGCTTTCTTT
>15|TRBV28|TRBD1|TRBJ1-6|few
CASSPPTGAASPLHF
TGTGCCAGCAGTCCCCCCACAGGGGCTGCTTCACCCCTCCACTTT
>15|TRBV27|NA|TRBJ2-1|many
CASSLLQGAYNEQFF
TGTGCCAGCAGTTTATTGCAGGGAGCCTACAATGAGCAGTTCTTC
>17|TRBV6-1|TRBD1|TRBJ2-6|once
CASTRQGLSSGADVLTF
TGTGCCAGCACCCGACAGGGTCTAAGCTCTGGGGCCGACGTCCTGACTTTC
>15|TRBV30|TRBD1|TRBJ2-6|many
CACQQGATGANVLTF
TGTGCCTGTCAACAGGGGGCAACTGGGGCCAACGTCCTGACTTTC
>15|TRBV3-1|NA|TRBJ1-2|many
CASSPSGYTNYGYTF
TGTGCCAGCAGCCCTTCGGGATATACTAACTATGGCTACACCTTC
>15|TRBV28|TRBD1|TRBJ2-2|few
CASSEDRGLTGELFF
TGTGCCAGCAGTGAGGACAGGGGGCTTACCGGGGAGCTGTTTTTT
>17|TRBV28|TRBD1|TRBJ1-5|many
CASSLKAGGPSNQPQHF
TGTGCCAGCAGTTTAAAAGCAGGGGGCCCGAGCAATCAGCCCCAGCATTTT
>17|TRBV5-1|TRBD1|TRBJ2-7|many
CASRRSAGPGQYPEQYF
TGCGCCAGCAGGCGGAGCGCAGGCCCGGGACAGTACCCCGAGCAGTACTTC
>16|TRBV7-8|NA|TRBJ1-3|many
CASSTLGLSSGNTIYF
TGTGCCAGCAGCACCCTTGGGCTTTCCTCTGGAAACACCATATATTTT
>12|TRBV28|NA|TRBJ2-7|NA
CASSSTGDGQYF
TGTGCCAGCAGTTCGACGGGTGACGGGCAGTACTTC
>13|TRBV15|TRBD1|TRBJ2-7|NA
CATSRDRVDEQHF
TGTGCCACCAGCCGGGACAGGGTCGACGAGCAGCACTTC
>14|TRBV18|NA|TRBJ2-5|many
CASSPRAGKETQYF
TGTGCCAGCTCACCACGGGCCGGAAAAGAGACCCAGTACTTC
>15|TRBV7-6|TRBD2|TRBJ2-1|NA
CASSYGTSAFNEQFF
TGTGCCAGCAGCTACGGGACTAGCGCCTTCAATGAGCAGTTCTTC
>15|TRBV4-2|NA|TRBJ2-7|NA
CASSQDLGQTYEQYF
TGTGCCAGCAGCCAAGATCTGGGACAAACCTACGAGCAGTACTTC
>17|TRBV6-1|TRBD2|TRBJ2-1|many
CASSPHPGLAGPNEQFF
TGTGCCAGCAGTCCCCATCCGGGACTAGCGGGACCTAATGAGCAGTTCTTC